This is a list of T cell receptor beta chains from one sample in a study of blood T cells in healthy people across ages. One entry per CDR3 protein, called by TCRdb with MiXCR from the 5' RACE reads. The repertoire holds 1.5 million to 2 million distinct CDR3 sequences, with approximately 30% as singletons. Sequenced input: blood. The receptors stem from a woman aged 25 to 39 in good health. The CDR3 runs from the conserved cysteine through the conserved F or W. A D gene is named only where the DNA matches it firmly. Expanded clones are given a class, and other clones once, few, many or no size at all.

d_gene,j_gene,abundance,v_gene,CDR3nt,CDR3aa
TRBD2,TRBJ2-7,few,TRBV24-1,TGTGCCACCAGTGATTCTAGGACTAGGACCTACGAGCAGTACTTC,CATSDSRTRTYEQYF
-,TRBJ2-2,-,TRBV20-1,TGCAGTGCTAGAGGCGGGATCGGGACCGGGGAGCTGTTTTTT,CSARGGIGTGELFF
TRBD2,TRBJ2-1,few,TRBV7-6,TGTGCCAGCAGCCCCAGGAGCGGGAGGGCCGGGGAGCAGTTCTTC,CASSPRSGRAGEQFF
-,TRBJ1-5,-,TRBV6-6,TGTGCCAGCAGTTACGACCAGGGAAAACAGCCCCAGCATTTT,CASSYDQGKQPQHF
TRBD2,TRBJ2-5,few,TRBV6-5,TGTGCCAGTAAGCGGGGGGAGACCCAGTACTTC,CASKRGETQYF
TRBD1,TRBJ1-2,many,TRBV6-2/TRBV6-3,TGTGCCAGCAGTAAAGGGACAGACTATGGCTACACCTTC,CASSKGTDYGYTF
TRBD2,TRBJ2-1,-,TRBV7-2,TGTGCCAGCAGCTCGCGGGACTTCGGGGGGATCTACAATGAGCAGTTCTTC,CASSSRDFGGIYNEQFF
-,TRBJ1-6,few,TRBV9,TGTGCCAGCAGCGGGGCAGATCACTATAATTCACCCCTCCACTTT,CASSGADHYNSPLHF
-,TRBJ2-7,-,TRBV24-1,TGTGCCACCAGTGATCCGAATAGCGGCTCCTACAATGAGCAGTACTTC,CATSDPNSGSYNEQYF
-,TRBJ2-3,few,TRBV18,TGTGCCAGCTCACCAGGGCCTGAGGGAGATACGCAGTATTTT,CASSPGPEGDTQYF
-,TRBJ2-7,many,TRBV5-1,TGCGCCAGCAGCGGAAAGCCACCCTTCGTGCAGTACTTC,CASSGKPPFVQYF
-,TRBJ1-1,few,TRBV11-2,TGTGCCAGCAGCTTCCCGGGCAAGGTGGACACTGAAGCTTTCTTT,CASSFPGKVDTEAFF
-,TRBJ2-7,-,TRBV19,TGTGCCAGTAGCGCAATGTCTAGAAAGGACGAGCAGTACTTC,CASSAMSRKDEQYF
-,TRBJ2-7,many,TRBV11-2,TGTGCCAGCAGCTTAGATCTCGGGACGGTTGACTACGAGCAGTACTTC,CASSLDLGTVDYEQYF
-,TRBJ2-2,-,TRBV18,TGTGCCAGCTCACCACCGAGGGGGGTAAACACCGGGGAGCTGTTTTTT,CASSPPRGVNTGELFF
TRBD1,TRBJ2-6,many,TRBV5-1,TGCGCCAGCAGCTCGGGTCAGGGGGCTGGGGCCAACGTCCTGACTTTC,CASSSGQGAGANVLTF
-,TRBJ1-5,-,TRBV6-2/TRBV6-3,TGTGCCAGCAGATCACACGGGATGCAGCCCCAGCATTTT,CASRSHGMQPQHF
-,TRBJ2-1,-,TRBV27,TGTGCCAGCAGGCCCCGAGCCTACAATGAGCAGTTCTTC,CASRPRAYNEQFF
-,TRBJ2-1,few,TRBV18,TGTGCCAGCTCACCACCGGAGCGGGCAGGTTCCTACAATGAGCAGTTCTTC,CASSPPERAGSYNEQFF
-,TRBJ2-1,-,TRBV7-2,TGTGCCAGCAGCCCCCCCCGACCCAATGAGCAGTTCTTC,CASSPPRPNEQFF
-,TRBJ1-4,-,TRBV12-3/TRBV12-4,TGTGCCAGCAGCCGCCGACAACCAACTAATGAAAAACTGTTTTTT,CASSRRQPTNEKLFF
-,TRBJ2-5,-,TRBV4-1,TGCGCCAGCAGCCAAGATGAGGAACCACGAGATGAGACCCAGTACTTC,CASSQDEEPRDETQYF
TRBD2,TRBJ2-1,many,TRBV9,TGTGCCAGCAGCTTGGCCCTATCTAGCGGGGGCTACAATGAGCAGTTCTTC,CASSLALSSGGYNEQFF